What follows is one TCR beta chain and its context. Its recognized antigen is unknown. Per-base qualities were not stored, and no clone one base away is much larger. The data derive from a study of cytomegalovirus exposure and HLA in healthy donors (dated by TCRdb to about 2017). As for the study more broadly: According to a later analysis, one platform produced both the 100 to 150 validation repertoires and the 666 repertoires of the first cohort. The study was designed to test whether signatures of past pathogen exposure could be identified by cataloging public T cell receptors. A separate validation cohort of over a hundred different subjects was used in addition to the approximately 700-subject first cohort. The study combined high-throughput TCR immunosequencing, statistical association of individual TCRs with disease status, and machine learning to predict cytomegalovirus infection status.

The method was the immunoSEQ multiplex PCR assay. Per the source publication's procedure: A statistical classification framework was built for diagnosing cytomegalovirus status from the catalog of TCR beta chain sequences. TCRdb limited this immuneACCESS table to in-frame rearrangements with V and J called. A share of clones is missing; checked studies link under half to unresolved V genes, and the rest is unexplained. V and J calls and clone size come straight from that table; D and trimming were deduced from the DNA. Here the sample has 200,000 or so clones; 70% to 90% occur a single time. Around 5.5% of the sample is taken by the ten largest. The germline V gene sets CDR1 to SNHLY and CDR2 to FYNNEI. Trimming accounts for 6 bases at V and 4 bases at J, while the number of junction bases matched to no gene is 17. The CDR3 runs 18 residues from the cysteine to the phenylalanine. The entry retains the CDR3 DNA only, 54 bases that are in frame from base 1.

Donors formed part of the validation cohort, which comprised 120 subjects and was distinct from the first cohort of 670 or so subjects. Paper-wide results and their limitations: The authors suggested that the approach could potentially be extended to other disease states and immunological phenotypes. A few of the identified cytomegalovirus-associated TCR beta chains were confirmed in vitro to be specific for cytomegalovirus antigens. A later analysis had no HLA typing for the validation cohort, so co-occurrence there was scored across all 120 or so repertoires. While some public TCRs were present in many individuals, most TCR sequences turned up only very rarely across donors. The study listed 150 to 200 TCR beta chains as associated with cytomegalovirus. Of the cluster scores, 85% to 95% were above 0 in a later analysis, which found that TCRs clustered in the first cohort also tended to co-occur in the roughly 130 validation repertoires. The classifier was reported to diagnose cytomegalovirus status with high specificity and sensitivity in both the original cohort and the validation cohort.

The specimen was PBMCs. The V and J segments used are TRBV2 and TRBJ1-5; the central 8 bases match TRBD1. The TCR originated in a young woman in good health and CMV-seronegative. The DNA sequence is as follows: TGTGCCAGCAGCCGATTCGGTATCGCGACAGGGGCAAATCAGCCCCAGCATTTT. Its protein product is CASSRFGIATGANQPQHF. Outside the CDR3, residues come from the reference TRBV2 and TRBJ1-5 proteins, so the full variable domain is: EPEVTQTPSHQVTQMGQEVILRCVPISNHLYFYWYRQILGQKVEFLVSFYNNEISEKSEIFDDQFSVERPDGSNFTLKIRSTKLEDSAMYFCASSRFGIATGANQPQHFGDGTRLSIL.